Below, 29 T cell receptor beta chains from the same sample are listed, as sequenced in a study of T-cell reconstitution after alpha-beta-depleted transplantation in children. The authors prepared the TCRbeta library with unique molecular identifiers. MiXCR was run by TCRdb on the PCR reads, yielding one entry per CDR3 protein. The sample records some 600,000 distinct CDR3 sequences, roughly 17% being singletons. Sequences were derived from PBMCs from the stem cell graft donor, sampled from the stem cell graft. These receptors were collected from a human donor who donated a stem cell graft to a child with acute myeloid leukemia.

This clonotype was counted many times. V is TRBV20-1 and J is TRBJ2-5; D gene uncertain. The CDR3 runs 13 residues. Germline-derived CDR1 and CDR2 are DFQATT and SNEGSKA (reference sequence). V was cut by 5 bases and J by 2 bases, with 12 bases left in between. For the CDR3, the DNA is TGCAGTGCTCTAGACTTGACGCAAGAGACCCAGTACTTC. It yields the protein CSALDLTQETQYF.

This chain links TRBV20-1 with TRBJ2-3, with 12 bases matching TRBD2. V shed 0 bases and J 4 bases; nucleotides not matched to a gene: 5. Germline loops: CDR1 DFQATT, CDR2 SNEGSKA (reference sequence). The length of the CDR3 is 16 residues. This CDR3 reads CSARDIASGGADTQYF. CDR3 coding DNA: TGCAGTGCTAGAGATATTGCTAGCGGGGGGGCAGATACGCAGTATTTT.

This clonotype was seen a few times. The rearrangement links TRBV12-3 or TRBV12-4 to TRBJ2-3; TRBD2 matches at 8 bases. The CDR3 length is 15 residues. The J segment lost 5 bases and the V segment lost 6 bases, leaving 10 bases of the junction unmatched. In nucleotides, the CDR3 is TGTGCCAGCAGCTCAAACGGGAGGGCGGGAGATACGCAGTATTTT. Translating it yields CASSSNGRAGDTQYF.

This clonotype was observed a handful of times. The chain links TRBV12-3 or TRBV12-4 to TRBJ2-4; D gene unclear. The CDR3 has 14 amino acids. Trimming removed 1 base at V and 5 bases at J, with 9 bases between. Here the CDR3 reads CASSLEGRENIQYF. The DNA of the CDR3 is TGTGCCAGCAGTTTAGAAGGCCGGGAAAACATTCAGTACTTC.

V gene TRBV27 combines with J gene TRBJ2-3; D could derive from TRBD1 or TRBD2 (6 bases each). Germline values: CDR1 MNHEY, CDR2 SMNVEV (reference sequence). This CDR3 contains 17 residues. V was cut by 4 bases and J by 3 bases, with 20 bases left in between. CDR3: CASSSPPGWGATDTQYF. The DNA for the CDR3 is TGTGCCAGCAGTTCCCCCCCAGGGTGGGGGGCAACAGATACGCAGTATTTT.

In this sample, this clonotype turned up many times. The rearrangement joins TRBV20-1 to TRBJ1-5; D is perhaps TRBD1 (6 bases). V was clipped by 4 bases and J by 4 bases, with 8 bases between them. CDR1 and CDR2 from the germline V gene are DFQATT and SNEGSKA (reference sequence). The CDR3 length is 12 residues. The CDR3 loop is CSATDRNQPQHF. For the CDR3, the DNA is TGCAGTGCTACAGACAGGAATCAGCCCCAGCATTTT.

Only a few counts were recorded for this clonotype. The chain employs TRBV2 and TRBJ1-5; D remains unclear. Germline V gives CDR1 SNHLY, CDR2 FYNNEI. Trimming left V 2 bases short and J 6 bases short, with 11 bases between. This CDR3 region has 14 residues. The CDR3 DNA reads TGTGCCAGCAGTGAACGAGGGTCAGGTCAGCCCCAGCATTTT. It encodes CASSERGSGQPQHF.

A few counts support this clonotype. This chain links TRBV9 with TRBJ2-1; tentatively, D is TRBD2 (6 bases). CDR3 length equals 14 residues. Trimming took off 4 bases at V and 9 bases at J, with 17 bases between the two ends. Germline CDR1 and CDR2: SGDLS and YYNGEE. The CDR3 here is CASSPDEGLGEQFF. The CDR3, as DNA: TGTGCCAGCAGCCCAGACGAGGGACTGGGTGAGCAGTTCTTC.

This clonotype appeared a few times. The chain is built from TRBV5-1 and TRBJ2-7, with D possibly matching TRBD1 (6 bases). The CDR3 covers 14 residues. Germline lookup yields CDR1 SGHRS and CDR2 YFSETQ. Deletions cut 3 bases from V and 5 bases from J, with 15 bases between. CDR3 sequence (DNA): TGCGCCAGCAGCTCAGGTCAGGGGAAAAACGAGCAGTACGTC. Translation: CASSSGQGKNEQYV.

At least ten counts were recorded for this clonotype. The chain joins TRBV20-1 to TRBJ1-1; D perhaps matches TRBD1 (6 bases). This CDR3 is built from 14 residues. V dropped 4 bases and J dropped 5 bases, with 17 bases sitting between them. CDR1 and CDR2 (germline): DFQATT, SNEGSKA (reference sequence). CDR3 coding DNA: TGCAGTGCTACCCTGGGGGGGCGGGGAACTGAAGCTTTCTTT. It encodes CSATLGGRGTEAFF.

This clonotype was counted only a few times. V usage is TRBV5-1 and J usage is TRBJ2-3; the D gene is possibly TRBD2 (5 bases). Germline V gene sequence: CDR1 SGHRS, CDR2 YFSETQ. The CDR3 spans 16 residues. Trimming removed 1 base at V and 0 bases at J, with 12 bases between. CDR3 sequence (DNA): TGCGCCAGCAGCTTGTTAGGAGGCGGTAGCACAGATACGCAGTATTTT. This gives the protein CASSLLGGGSTDTQYF.

The chain has TRBV9 and TRBJ1-2; D unresolved. This CDR3 has 14 amino acids. Trimming shortened V by 0 bases and J by 4 bases, and 10 bases separated the two germline ends. Germline values: CDR1 SGDLS, CDR2 YYNGEE. The DNA for the CDR3 is TGTGCCAGCAGCGTAGGAAGCACTCTCTATGGCTACACCTTC. It yields the protein CASSVGSTLYGYTF. The full variable domain, in which reference TRBV9 and TRBJ1-2 provide the parts outside the CDR3, is DSGVTQTPKHLITATGQRVTLRCSPRSGDLSVYWYQQSLDQGLQFLIQYYNGEERAKGNILERFSAQQFPDLHSELNLSSLELGDSALYFCASSVGSTLYGYTFGSGTRLTVV.

This clonotype was detected many times. The CDR3 loop is CASSYSRDNSPLHF. The CDR3 nucleotides read TGTGCCAGCAGTTACTCAAGGGATAATTCACCCCTCCACTTT. V gene TRBV6-5 combines with J gene TRBJ1-6; D uncertain. The CDR3 loop spans 14 amino acids. The germline CDR1 and CDR2 sequences are MNHEY and SVGAGI. V lost 0 bases to trimming and J lost 5 bases, with 5 bases between them.

The V and J genes are TRBV7-9 and TRBJ2-5; 7 positions agree with TRBD1. Trimming at V came to 5 bases and at J to 2 bases, leaving 11 bases not matched to a gene. CDR3 length: 16 amino acids. From germline, CDR1 is SEHNR and CDR2 FQNEAQ (reference sequence). In DNA form, the CDR3 reads TGTGCCAGCAGCCCCTCGGGACAGATACTTCAAGAGACCCAGTACTTC. It specifies CASSPSGQILQETQYF. The entire variable domain, with the rest obtained from reference TRBV7-9 and TRBJ2-5, is as follows: DTGVSQNPRHKITKRGQNVTFRCDPISEHNRLYWYRQTLGQGPEFLTYFQNEAQLEKSRLLSDRFSAERPKGSFSTLEIQRTEQGDSAMYLCASSPSGQILQETQYFGPGTRLLVL.

This clonotype was seen a handful of times. V and J are TRBV5-1 and TRBJ2-7; the match to TRBD1 covers 11 bases. The V gene end was trimmed by 4 bases and the J gene end by 5 bases; junction bases not matched to a gene: 23. This CDR3 comprises 20 residues. The V gene's germline CDR1 is SGHRS and CDR2 YFSETQ. The DNA of the CDR3 is TGCGCCAGCAGCCGAGTCCCCTTGGGAACTTTGGACAGGGGGCCACACGAGCAGTACGTC. The encoded protein is CASSRVPLGTLDRGPHEQYV.

This clonotype came up a few times. The chain is built from TRBV6-2 or TRBV6-3 and TRBJ2-7, with TRBD1 identical over 8 bases. V was pared by 10 bases and J by 5 bases, with 31 bases of the junction left unmatched. Germline V gene sequence: CDR1 MNHEY, CDR2 SVGEGT. The CDR3 has 20 residues. CDR3 sequence (DNA): TGTGCCACCGGACAAAAGGATCCACGGACAGGGATCGGCCGGTGGGACGAGCAGTACTTC. Residues: CATGQKDPRTGIGRWDEQYF.

At least ten counts were recorded for this clonotype. The genes are TRBV7-2 and TRBJ1-6; no clear D gene. The CDR3 consists of 11 residues. Trimming took 1 base from V and 11 from J, leaving 3 bases between them. Per germline, CDR1 SGHTA and CDR2 FQGNSA. The DNA of the CDR3 is TGTGCCAGCAGCTTAGGACCACCCCTCCACTTT. Encoded protein: CASSLGPPLHF.

This clonotype was seen at least ten times. This chain joins TRBV29-1 and TRBJ2-1, with TRBD1 identical over 7 bases. J lost 6 bases, V lost 0 bases, and 2 bases had no gene match. Germline V lookup: CDR1 SQVTM, CDR2 ANQGSEA. This CDR3 spans 13 amino acids. Here the CDR3 reads CSVEDRDSNEQFF. CDR3 DNA: TGCAGCGTTGAAGACCGGGACAGCAATGAGCAGTTCTTC.

This clonotype was detected ten times or more. The gene calls are TRBV29-1 and TRBJ1-2; TRBD1 matches 7 bases. This CDR3 is built from 11 residues. V lost 7 bases to trimming and J lost 8 bases; unmatched junction nucleotides: 7. Germline V gene data show CDR1 as SQVTM and CDR2 as ANQGSEA. The CDR3 sequence is CSAGTAQGYTF. The CDR3 DNA is TGCAGCGCTGGGACAGCCCAAGGCTACACCTTC.

There are a few counts of this clonotype. The rearrangement uses TRBV20-1 and TRBJ1-5; TRBD1 might be the D (6 bases). V was trimmed by 6 bases and J by 6 bases, leaving 18 bases between them. Germline lookup yields CDR1 DFQATT and CDR2 SNEGSKA (reference sequence). The CDR3 loop spans 14 amino acids. DNA for the CDR3: TGCAGTGCCTTGGGAGGGGGGGCAAGTCAGCCCCAGCATTTT. Its translation is CSALGGGASQPQHF.

The CDR3 protein is CASRGERTGGANVLTF. DNA of the CDR3: TGTGCCAGCAGAGGGGAAAGGACAGGGGGTGCCAACGTCCTGACTTTC. V usage is TRBV2 and J usage is TRBJ2-6, with 10 bases lining up with TRBD1. Germline-derived CDR1 and CDR2 are SNHLY and FYNNEI. V lost 6 bases to trimming and J lost 7 bases; unmatched junction nucleotides: 9. The CDR3 loop spans 16 amino acids.

This clonotype was seen many times. This rearrangement joins TRBV5-1 to TRBJ2-7, with a possible D match to TRBD1 (6 bases). The CDR3 extends over 13 amino acids. Germline CDR1 reads SGHRS; CDR2 reads YFSETQ. V lost 4 bases and J lost 7, with 15 bases in between. The DNA of the CDR3 is TGCGCCAGCAGCCTTGGACAGCCTCGAGAGCAGTACTTC. Translation: CASSLGQPREQYF.

Turning to this clonotype: Possible read error: a much larger clone is one base away. This chain joins TRBV6-1 and TRBJ2-1, with 12 bases fitting TRBD2. CDR1 and CDR2 from the germline V gene are MNHNS and SASEGT. The CDR3 length is 16 residues. CDR3 nucleotides: TGTGCCAGCAGGCCGACTAGCGGGGGATTCTACAATGACCAGTTCTTC. Protein: CASRPTSGGFYNDQFF.

This clonotype was picked up many times. This chain joins TRBV6-5 and TRBJ2-5; D might be TRBD1 or TRBD2, each matching 5 bases. The V end lost 5 bases, the J end lost 0 bases, and 16 bases lay between the germline ends. The CDR3 length is 16 residues. The germline V gene encodes CDR1 MNHEY and CDR2 SVGAGI. CDR3 nucleotides: TGTGCCAGCAGTCACCCGCGAGGGACCTACCAAGAGACCCAGTACTTC. Translation gives CASSHPRGTYQETQYF.

The chain has TRBV5-1 and TRBJ1-1; D is unresolved. V was cut by 0 bases and J by 7 bases, with 7 bases left in between. Germline CDR1 SGHRS, CDR2 YFSETQ. The CDR3 has 12 residues. In DNA, the CDR3 is TGCGCCAGCAGCTTGGACTCTAGTGAAGCTTTCTTT. It translates to CASSLDSSEAFF.

This clonotype was detected ten times or more. The CDR3 loop reads CASSPVRNQPQHF. CDR3 sequence (DNA): TGTGCCAGCAGCCCCGTTCGTAATCAGCCCCAGCATTTT. The rearrangement uses TRBV7-2 and TRBJ1-5; D uncertain. Trimming cost V 5 bases and J 4 bases, with 9 bases left between them. The CDR3 is made up of 13 amino acids. Germline CDR1 is SGHTA and CDR2 is FQGNSA.

This clonotype was seen ten or more times. CDR3 in amino acids: CSARDEGGYGYTF. The CDR3, as DNA: TGCAGTGCTAGAGATGAGGGGGGCTATGGCTACACCTTC. This chain connects TRBV20-1 to TRBJ1-2; D is possibly TRBD1 (6 bases). Deletions cut 0 bases from V and 4 bases from J, with 9 bases between. This CDR3 spans 13 amino acids. Germline-derived CDR1 and CDR2 are DFQATT and SNEGSKA (reference sequence).

This clonotype was detected ten times or more. The V gene is TRBV24-1, the J gene TRBJ1-1; D may be TRBD1 (5 bases). The CDR3 runs 14 residues. Germline V CDR1 and CDR2: KGHDR, SFDVKD. Trimming took 4 bases from V and 0 from J, leaving 8 bases between them. DNA for the CDR3: TGTGCCACCAGTGAGTCGACAGTGAACACTGAAGCTTTCTTT. It encodes CATSESTVNTEAFF.

The table lists this clonotype with a few counts. The rearrangement links TRBV20-1 to TRBJ2-1; TRBD2 aligns across 9 bases. V lost 0 bases to trimming and J lost 6 bases; unmatched junction nucleotides: 9. The CDR3 length is 16 residues. Per the germline V gene, CDR1 is DFQATT and CDR2 is SNEGSKA (reference sequence). This CDR3 is CSARDSTGGGGNEQFF. DNA of the CDR3: TGCAGTGCTAGAGATAGTACTGGCGGGGGGGGCAATGAGCAGTTCTTC.